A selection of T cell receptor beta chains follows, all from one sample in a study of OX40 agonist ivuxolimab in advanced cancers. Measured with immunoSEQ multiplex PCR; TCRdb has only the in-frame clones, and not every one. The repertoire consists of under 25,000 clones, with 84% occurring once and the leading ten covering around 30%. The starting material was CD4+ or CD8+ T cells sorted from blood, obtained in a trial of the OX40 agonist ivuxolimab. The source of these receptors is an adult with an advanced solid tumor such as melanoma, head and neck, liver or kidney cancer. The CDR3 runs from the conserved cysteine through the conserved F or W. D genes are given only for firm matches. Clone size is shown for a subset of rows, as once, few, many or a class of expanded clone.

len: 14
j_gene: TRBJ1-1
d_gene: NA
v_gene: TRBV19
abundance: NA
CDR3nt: TGTGCCAGTAGTGTAGGGGCGGATAACACTGAAGCTTTCTTT
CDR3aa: CASSVGADNTEAFF

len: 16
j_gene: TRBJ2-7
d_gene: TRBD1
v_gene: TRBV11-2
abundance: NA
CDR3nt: TGTGCCAGCAGCTTAGGTGGACAGGGGCATAGAGACGAGCAGTACTTC
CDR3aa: CASSLGGQGHRDEQYF

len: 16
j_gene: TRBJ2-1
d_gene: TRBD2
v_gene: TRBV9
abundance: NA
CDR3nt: TGTGCCAGCAGCGTAGCCTCTAGCGGGGGGGTCAATGAGCAGTTCTTC
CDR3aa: CASSVASSGGVNEQFF

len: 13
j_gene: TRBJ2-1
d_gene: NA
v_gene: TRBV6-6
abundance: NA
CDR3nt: TGTGCCAGCAGCCCTGGACTATACAATGAGCAGTTCTTC
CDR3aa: CASSPGLYNEQFF

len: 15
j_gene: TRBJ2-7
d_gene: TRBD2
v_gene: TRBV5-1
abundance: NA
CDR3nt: TGCGCCAGCAGCAAGGAACTAGCGATCGCCCACGAGCAGTACTTC
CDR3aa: CASSKELAIAHEQYF

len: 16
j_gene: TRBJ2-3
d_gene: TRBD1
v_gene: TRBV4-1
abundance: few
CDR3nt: TGCGCCAGCAGCCAAGAAGTGCACAGGGGGTTAGATACGCAGTATTTT
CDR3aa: CASSQEVHRGLDTQYF

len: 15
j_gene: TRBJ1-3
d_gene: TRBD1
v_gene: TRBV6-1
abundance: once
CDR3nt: TGTGCCAGCAGTGGGTCTCAGGGGGCTGGAAACACCATATATTTT
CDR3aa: CASSGSQGAGNTIYF

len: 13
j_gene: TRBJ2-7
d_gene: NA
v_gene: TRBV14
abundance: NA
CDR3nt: TGTGCCAGCAGCCAAGATCCAGGATACGAGCAGTACTTC
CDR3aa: CASSQDPGYEQYF

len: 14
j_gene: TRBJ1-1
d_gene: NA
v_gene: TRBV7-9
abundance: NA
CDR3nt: TGTGCCAGCAGCTCCGTAACGGGGGGCACTGAAGCTTTCTTT
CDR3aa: CASSSVTGGTEAFF

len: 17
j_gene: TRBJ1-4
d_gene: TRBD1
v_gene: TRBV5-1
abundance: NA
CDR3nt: TGCGCCAGCAGCTCCGGGACAGGGAATTTAGCTAATGAAAAACTGTTTTTT
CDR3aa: CASSSGTGNLANEKLFF

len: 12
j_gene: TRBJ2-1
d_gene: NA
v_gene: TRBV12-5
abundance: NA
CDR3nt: TGTGCTAGTGGTACCTACTACAATGAGCAGTTCTTC
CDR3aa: CASGTYYNEQFF

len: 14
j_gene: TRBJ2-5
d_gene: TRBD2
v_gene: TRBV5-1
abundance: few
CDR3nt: TGCGCCAGCAGCCGAGGACTAGTAGGGGAGACCCAGTACTTC
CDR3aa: CASSRGLVGETQYF

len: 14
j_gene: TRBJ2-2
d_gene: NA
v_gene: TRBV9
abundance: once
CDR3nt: TGTGCCAGCAGCGTAGGGGCCCCGTCCGGGGAGCTGTTTTTT
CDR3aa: CASSVGAPSGELFF

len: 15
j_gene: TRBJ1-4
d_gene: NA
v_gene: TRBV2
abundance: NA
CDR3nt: TGTGCCAGCCTGTCCGCCGGGGTAGGAAATGAAAAACTGTTTTTT
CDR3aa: CASLSAGVGNEKLFF

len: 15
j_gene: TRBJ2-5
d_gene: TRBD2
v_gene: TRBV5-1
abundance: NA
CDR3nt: TGCGCCAGCAGCTTAGCGGGGGGGCCGCAAGAGACCCAGTACTTC
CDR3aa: CASSLAGGPQETQYF

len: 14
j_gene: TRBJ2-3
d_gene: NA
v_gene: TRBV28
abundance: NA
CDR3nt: TGTGCCAGCAGTTTCGGGGGGCCTGAAGATACGCAGTATTTT
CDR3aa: CASSFGGPEDTQYF

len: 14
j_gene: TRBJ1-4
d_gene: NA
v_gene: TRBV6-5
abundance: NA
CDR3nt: TGTGCCAGCAGTTACTCGACAGAGAATGAAAAACTGTTTTTT
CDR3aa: CASSYSTENEKLFF

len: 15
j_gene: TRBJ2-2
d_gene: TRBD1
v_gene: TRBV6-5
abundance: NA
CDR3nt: TGTGCCAGCAGTTACGGGACAGGGGACACCGGGGAGCTGTTTTTT
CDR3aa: CASSYGTGDTGELFF

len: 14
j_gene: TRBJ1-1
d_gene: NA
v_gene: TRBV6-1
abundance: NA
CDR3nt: TGTGCCAGCAGTAGGACAGTCATGAACACTGAAGCTTTCTTT
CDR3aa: CASSRTVMNTEAFF

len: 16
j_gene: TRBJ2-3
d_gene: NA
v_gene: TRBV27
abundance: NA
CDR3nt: TGTGCCAGCAGTCCGTGGACAGACATCTACACAGATACGCAGTATTTT
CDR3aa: CASSPWTDIYTDTQYF

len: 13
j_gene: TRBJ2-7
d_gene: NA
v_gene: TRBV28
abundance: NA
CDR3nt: TGTGCCAGCAGTTTCAGACAGTTGGGCGAGCAGTACTTC
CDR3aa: CASSFRQLGEQYF

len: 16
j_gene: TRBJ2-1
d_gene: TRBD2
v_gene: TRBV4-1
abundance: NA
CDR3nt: TGCGCCAGCAGCCCCCCTCTAGCGGGGGGCTACAATGAGCAGTTCTTC
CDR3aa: CASSPPLAGGYNEQFF

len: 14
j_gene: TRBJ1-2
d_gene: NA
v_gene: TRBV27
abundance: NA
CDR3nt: TGTGCCTGCAGGGGCAGCAATACTAACTATGGCTACACCTTC
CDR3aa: CACRGSNTNYGYTF

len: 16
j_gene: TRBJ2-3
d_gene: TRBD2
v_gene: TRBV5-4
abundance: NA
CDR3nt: TGTGCCAGCAGCGGAGCGGTAGCGGGGAGGCAGGATACGCAGTATTTT
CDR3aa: CASSGAVAGRQDTQYF

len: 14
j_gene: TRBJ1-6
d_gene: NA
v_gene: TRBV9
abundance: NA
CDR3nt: TGTGCCAGCAGCGTATTAGGGTATAATTCACCCCTCCACTTT
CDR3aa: CASSVLGYNSPLHF